The text below deals with one TCR beta chain. The CDR3 has 14 residues. Trimming took 5 bases from V and 4 from J; bases not matched to a gene: 4. Germline-derived CDR1 and CDR2 are MDHEN and SYDVKM. The sample is drawn from a study of blood T cell repertoires in COVID-19. In the source study's methods: Nucleated cell counts were estimated from reference gene primer amplification. This table comes from immunoSEQ multiplex PCR, and its TCRdb copy is limited to in-frame clones, with some not included. Clone size and the V and J calls come from that table; the DNA yielded D and trimming. The sample has a few hundred thousand clones, around 86% seen once.

The sequence came from a man aged 25-45 years who had recovered from COVID-19. Sample: peripheral blood. The chain uses TRBV28 and TRBJ2-3; 9 bases line up with TRBD2. Here the CDR3 DNA reads TGTGCCAGCAGTGGCGGGGGGGTTGCAGATACGCAGTATTTT. Its translation: CASSGGGVADTQYF.